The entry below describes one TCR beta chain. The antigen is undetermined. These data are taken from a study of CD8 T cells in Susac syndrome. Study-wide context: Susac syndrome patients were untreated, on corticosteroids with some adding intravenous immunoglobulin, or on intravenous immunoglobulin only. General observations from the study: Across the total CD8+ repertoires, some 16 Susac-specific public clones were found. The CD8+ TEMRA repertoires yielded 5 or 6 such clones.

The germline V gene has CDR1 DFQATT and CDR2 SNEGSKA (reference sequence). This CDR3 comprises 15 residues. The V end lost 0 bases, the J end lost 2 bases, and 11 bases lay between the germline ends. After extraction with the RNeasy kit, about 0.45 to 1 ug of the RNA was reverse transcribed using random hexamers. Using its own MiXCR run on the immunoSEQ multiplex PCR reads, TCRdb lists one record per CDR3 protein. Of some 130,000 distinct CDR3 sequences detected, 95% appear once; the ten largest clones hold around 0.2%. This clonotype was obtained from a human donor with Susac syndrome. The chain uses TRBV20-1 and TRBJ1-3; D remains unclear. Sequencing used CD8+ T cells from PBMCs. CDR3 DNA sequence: TGCAGTGCTAGAGATACGGGTGGTCCTGGAAACACCATATATTTT. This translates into CSARDTGGPGNTIYF.